Each of the 8 T cell receptor beta chains below was sequenced from the same sample in a study of T-cell reconstitution after alpha-beta-depleted transplantation in children. Molecular barcoding with unique molecular identifiers was used for the TCRbeta library. TCRdb re-derived calls from the PCR reads in MiXCR, one entry per CDR3 protein. The sample has more than 45,000 distinct CDR3 sequences; about 50% are singletons. This specimen consisted of peripheral blood, obtained before TCRalphabeta/CD19-depleted stem cell transplant. The receptors stem from a boy in the first two years of life with SCID, due to receive a stem cell transplant.

This CDR3 is CSVGGGTGGSGTDTQYF. CDR3 coding DNA: TGCAGCGTTGGTGGTGGGACAGGGGGCTCGGGCACAGATACGCAGTATTTT. The V gene is TRBV29-1, the J gene TRBJ2-3, with 12 bases fitting TRBD1. V shed 4 bases, J shed 1 base, and the junction held 9 bases outside the gene matches. The CDR3 totals 17 residues. Germline CDR1 SQVTM, CDR2 ANQGSEA.

A few counts support this clonotype. V usage is TRBV5-1 and J usage is TRBJ1-2; D ambiguous. The germline gives CDR1 SGHRS, CDR2 YFSETQ. The length of the CDR3 is 15 residues. Trimming removed 1 base at V and 2 bases at J, with 12 bases between. The CDR3: CASSLRSGENYGYTF. For the CDR3, the DNA is TGCGCCAGCAGCTTGCGGTCAGGAGAGAACTATGGCTACACCTTC.

V gene TRBV7-9 combines with J gene TRBJ2-3; 7 bases are a match to TRBD1. The CDR3 loop spans 16 amino acids. CDR1 SEHNR and CDR2 FQNEAQ come from the germline V gene (reference sequence). V shed 4 bases, J shed 0 bases, and the junction held 7 bases outside the gene matches. The CDR3 sequence: CASSSPGQPSTDTQYF. The DNA for the CDR3 is TGTGCCAGCAGCTCACCGGGACAGCCCAGCACAGATACGCAGTATTTT.

This clonotype was counted a few times. DNA of the CDR3: TGTGCCAGCAGCTTAGAGGCTACGGGGGGAGGGAAGACCCAGTACTTC. It codes for CASSLEATGGGKTQYF. This chain joins TRBV7-6 and TRBJ2-5, with TRBD2 identical over 7 bases. Germline CDR1 and CDR2: SGHVS and FNYEAQ. The V segment lost 1 base and the J segment 6 bases; nucleotides outside the gene matches: 11. CDR3 length: 16 residues.

There are a few counts of this clonotype. The rearrangement joins TRBV6-1 to TRBJ2-7, with 8 bases matching TRBD2. The CDR3 runs to 15 residues. V trimming: 2 bases; J trimming: 0 bases; junction bases outside the gene matches: 3. Per germline, CDR1 MNHNS and CDR2 SASEGT. The CDR3 sequence: CASSERTSGSYEQYF. CDR3 in DNA: TGTGCCAGCAGTGAACGCACTAGCGGCTCCTACGAGCAGTACTTC.

The CDR3 nucleotides are TGTGCCAGCAGCAACGCGGGGGCCCCCTACAATGAGCAGTTCTTC. Its protein product is CASSNAGAPYNEQFF. The chain carries TRBV7-2 and TRBJ2-1; possible D gene TRBD2, 7 bases. Germline loops: CDR1 SGHTA, CDR2 FQGNSA. Trimming left V 5 bases short and J 2 bases short, with 13 bases between. This CDR3 has 15 amino acids. The full variable domain, in which reference TRBV7-2 and TRBJ2-1 provide the parts outside the CDR3, is GAGVSQSPSNKVTEKGKDVELRCDPISGHTALYWYRQSLGQGLEFLIYFQGNSAPDKSGLPSDRFSAERTGGSVSTLTIQRTQQEDSAVYLCASSNAGAPYNEQFFGPGTRLTVL.

The chain carries TRBV20-1 and TRBJ2-7, with D hard to call. V was cut by 8 bases and J by 4 bases, with 12 bases left in between. The CDR3 runs 11 residues. Germline CDR1 is DFQATT and CDR2 is SNEGSKA (reference sequence). The CDR3 loop is CSHLVGYEQYF. CDR3 DNA sequence: TGCAGTCACCTAGTTGGGTACGAGCAGTACTTC.

The V and J genes are TRBV19 and TRBJ2-3, with D possibly matching TRBD2 (6 bases). Trimming took 10 bases from V and 2 from J, leaving 13 bases between them. CDR1 is LNHDA and CDR2 is SQIVND in the germline V gene (reference sequence). The CDR3 spans 13 residues. The CDR3 reads CATGELATDTQYF. For the CDR3, the DNA is TGTGCCACTGGAGAACTAGCCACAGATACGCAGTATTTT. The whole variable domain, remainder taken from reference TRBV19 and TRBJ2-3, is DGGITQSPKYLFRKEGQNVTLSCEQNLNHDAMYWYRQDPGQGLRLIYYSQIVNDFQKGDIAEGYSVSREKKESFPLTVTSAQKNPTAFYLCATGELATDTQYFGPGTRLTVL.